This T cell receptor (beta chain) was documented in a study of T cell repertoires in cytomegalovirus infection. About the research overall: CMV infection together with matching HLA type was indicated by public TCR beta signatures. Overall study results and limits: In two of eight donors, the top clonotype was HLA-C-restricted CMV-specific.

TCRdb independently ran MiXCR on the reads; one entry per CDR3 protein. The sample lists roughly 600,000 distinct CDR3 sequences; around 24% were seen once. This clonotype was counted between two and nine times. Antigen: not known. Trimming cost V 5 bases and J 3 bases; bases outside gene matches: 7. This CDR3 has 15 amino acids. Germline V gene sequence: CDR1 SGHAT, CDR2 FQDESV (reference sequence). The clonotype originates from a human donor in good health (CMV status not recorded). Some clones in this sample may be carry-over from other donors' samples. The sample consisted of CD8+ T cells from PBMCs. V gene TRBV11-1 combines with J gene TRBJ2-5; TRBD1 matches at 9 bases. Here the CDR3 reads CASSQTGGVEETQYF. The CDR3 region has the DNA TGTGCCAGCAGCCAAACAGGGGGCGTTGAAGAGACCCAGTACTTC.